A single sample is the source of the 17 T cell receptor beta chains below, sequenced in a study of Ad26.COV2.S vaccination and SARS-CoV-2 variants. The repertoire was sequenced with immunoSEQ multiplex PCR; TCRdb's copy has only in-frame clones and lacks some. The table records 380,000 or so clones, 88% of them present only once. The treatment here: about 20 received Ad26.COV2.S at low or high dose, single or two shots; 5 received placebo; per-sample allocation not given. Sampling happened 63 days after the first vaccine or placebo injection. The input for sequencing was peripheral blood, taken in a trial of Ad26.COV2.S vaccine versus placebo. All receptors come from a person aged 18-65 years who received the Ad26.COV2.S COVID-19 vaccine or a placebo.

Comment on this clone: The sample contains more than one DNA sequence encoding this CDR3. The V and J genes are TRBV11-3 and TRBJ2-2; no clear D. This CDR3 region has 15 residues. CDR1 and CDR2 (germline): SGHNT, YENEEA. V was shortened by 1 base and J by 6 bases, with 12 bases between the two germline ends. DNA of the CDR3: TGTGCCAGCAGCTTAGTCTTCGGAAGCTCCGGGGAGCTGTTTTTT. Its translation is CASSLVFGSSGELFF.

This clone was recorded once. The rearrangement uses TRBV10-3 and TRBJ2-7, with 7 bases lining up with TRBD1. Germline CDR1 ENHRY, CDR2 SYGVKD. With V trimmed by 7 bases and J by 5 bases, 5 bases remained unmatched. This CDR3 has 12 residues. CDR3 residues: CAIKQGRNEQYF. CDR3 in DNA: TGTGCCATCAAACAGGGGCGAAACGAGCAGTACTTC.

The V call is TRBV9, the J call TRBJ1-4; D ambiguous. The CDR3 runs to 16 residues. With 4 bases removed from V and 2 bases from J, the gap between germline ends came to 15 bases. The germline CDR1 and CDR2 sequences are SGDLS and YYNGEE. CDR3 DNA: TGTGCCAGCAGCCCCAGAGGTGGGCACACTAATGAAAAACTGTTTTTT. Translated, it gives CASSPRGGHTNEKLFF. Supplemented by reference TRBV9 and TRBJ1-4, the full variable domain reads DSGVTQTPKHLITATGQRVTLRCSPRSGDLSVYWYQQSLDQGLQFLIQYYNGEERAKGNILERFSAQQFPDLHSELNLSSLELGDSALYFCASSPRGGHTNEKLFFGSGTQLSVL.

Details on this clone: Other nucleotide sequences from this sample produce the same CDR3. The chain's CDR3 is CASSTGQGSYEQYF. The CDR3 DNA follows: TGTGCCAGTAGTACGGGACAGGGATCCTACGAGCAGTACTTC. The chain links TRBV19 to TRBJ2-7; 9 bases line up with TRBD1. Trimming took 4 bases from V and 1 from J; bases not matched to a gene: 2. The CDR3 is 14 residues long. Germline V gene lookup returns CDR1 LNHDA and CDR2 SQIVND (reference sequence).

The chain couples TRBV15 to TRBJ1-1; unclear D gene. Trimming left V 0 bases short and J 1 base short, with 6 bases between. This CDR3 comprises 14 residues. CDR1 is LNHNV, CDR2 YYDKDF, per germline (reference sequence). The DNA of the CDR3 is TGTGCCACCAGCAGAGACTCCTCGAACACTGAAGCTTTCTTT. It encodes CATSRDSSNTEAFF.

The sample holds one count of this clone. V is TRBV14 and J is TRBJ1-1, with unresolved D. The CDR3 contains 14 residues. The V end lost 2 bases, the J end lost 6 bases, and 13 bases lay between the germline ends. Germline V gene data show CDR1 as SGHDN and CDR2 as FVKESK. The DNA for the CDR3 is TGTGCCAGCAGCCAATATTATACGGGCTCTGAAGCTTTCTTT. Translation: CASSQYYTGSEAFF.

V and J are TRBV7-3 and TRBJ2-2, with D perhaps assigned TRBD1 or TRBD2 (5 bases each). The V end lost 2 bases, the J end lost 10 bases, and 11 bases lay between the germline ends. Germline V gene lookup returns CDR1 SGHTA and CDR2 FQGTGA. The CDR3 has 13 amino acids. The CDR3 DNA sequence: TGTGCCAGCAGCTTAGAGGGGAGCCCGGAGCTGTTTTTT. Translating gives CASSLEGSPELFF. The full variable domain, with the rest looked up from reference TRBV7-3 and TRBJ2-2, is GAGVSQTPSNKVTEKGKYVELRCDPISGHTALYWYRQSLGQGPEFLIYFQGTGAADDSGLPNDRFFAVRPEGSVSTLKIQRTERGDSAVYLCASSLEGSPELFFGEGSRLTVL.

V is TRBV5-8 and J is TRBJ1-4; D remains unclear. CDR3 length: 15 amino acids. V was clipped by 0 bases and J by 4 bases, with 10 bases between them. Germline CDR1 reads SGHTS; CDR2 reads YDEGEE. As DNA, the CDR3 is TGTGCCAGCAGCTTGGGACCGGGCAATAATGAAAAACTGTTTTTT. Amino acid sequence: CASSLGPGNNEKLFF. The whole variable domain, filled in from reference TRBV5-8 and TRBJ1-4, reads EAGVTQSPTHLIKTRGQQATLRCSPISGHTSVYWYQQALGLGLQFLLWYDEGEERNRGNFPPRFSGRQFPNYSSELNVNALELEDSALYLCASSLGPGNNEKLFFGSGTQLSVL.

DNA for the CDR3: TGCGCCAGCAGTGATCAGACACAGGGAAATTCACCCCTCCACTTT. The encoded protein is CASSDQTQGNSPLHF. This chain links TRBV10-2 with TRBJ1-6; tentatively, D is TRBD1 (6 bases). Germline V gene sequence: CDR1 WSHSY, CDR2 SAAADI. V lost 3 bases and J lost 7, with 13 bases in between. The CDR3 runs to 15 residues.

This sequence joins TRBV30 and TRBJ1-5, with a tentative D call TRBD1 (5 bases). Germline loops: CDR1 GTSNPN, CDR2 SVGIG (reference sequence). Trimming stripped 3 bases from V and 3 bases from J, with 15 bases between. This CDR3 comprises 15 residues. The CDR3 DNA reads as TGTGCCTGGAGCTTCGGGGACGGGGACAATCAGCCCCAGCATTTT. The encoded protein is CAWSFGDGDNQPQHF. Based on the CDR3 plus reference TRBV30 and TRBJ1-5, the full variable domain is SQTIHQWPATLVQPVGSPLSLECTVEGTSNPNLYWYRQAAGRGLQLLFYSVGIGQISSEVPQNLSASRPQDRQFILSSKKLLLSDSGFYLCAWSFGDGDNQPQHFGDGTRLSIL.

In this sample, this clone turned up once. This CDR3 is CASTFQGEAGYTF. The CDR3 DNA follows: TGTGCCAGCACTTTTCAGGGGGAGGCTGGCTACACCTTC. The chain is built from TRBV2 and TRBJ1-2; 7 bases match TRBD1. There are 13 residues in the CDR3. V shed 7 bases, J shed 7 bases, and the junction held 9 bases outside the gene matches. Germline-derived CDR1 and CDR2 are SNHLY and FYNNEI.

The rearrangement uses TRBV7-2 and TRBJ2-7; the D is unclear. Trimming removed 7 bases at V and 6 bases at J, with 16 bases between. The CDR3 runs 13 residues. Germline values: CDR1 SGHTA, CDR2 FQGNSA. In DNA form, the CDR3 reads TGTGCCAGCACCCTCACACTGGGAAGCGAGCAGTACTTC. Its protein product is CASTLTLGSEQYF.

This sequence joins TRBV6-2 or TRBV6-3 and TRBJ2-5, with D hard to call. Germline loops: CDR1 MNHEY, CDR2 SVGEGT. The V and J ends lost 5 bases and 5 bases respectively, with 9 bases between them. The CDR3 extends over 12 amino acids. CDR3 coding DNA: TGTGCCAGCAGTGACCCCCCTGAGACCCAGTACTTC. Translation gives CASSDPPETQYF.

The CDR3 loop is CASINRGLMNQPQHF. CDR3 DNA: TGTGCCAGTATTAACAGGGGGTTAATGAACCAGCCCCAGCATTTT. This rearrangement joins TRBV19 to TRBJ1-5, with 8 nucleotides matching TRBD1. Germline trimming cut 7 bases from V and 7 bases from J; bases unmatched to any gene: 12. CDR1 is LNHDA and CDR2 is SQIVND in the germline V gene (reference sequence). This CDR3 is built from 15 residues.

The rearrangement links TRBV7-3 to TRBJ2-2; 10 bases align to TRBD2. Germline lookup yields CDR1 SGHTA and CDR2 FQGTGA. The CDR3 sequence is 16 residues long. The ends lost 5 bases at V and 1 base at J; junction bases unmatched: 4. As DNA, the CDR3 is TGTGCCAGCAGCCCAAGGACTAGCGGGAACACCGGGGAGCTGTTTTTT. It is translated as CASSPRTSGNTGELFF.

The chain employs TRBV19 and TRBJ2-5, with D uncertain. V was cut by 3 bases and J by 5 bases, with 13 bases left in between. Germline values: CDR1 LNHDA, CDR2 SQIVND (reference sequence). CDR3 length: 14 amino acids. The CDR3 DNA sequence: TGTGCCAGTAGTATTAGTAGGAAAGGGGAGACCCAGTACTTC. This gives the protein CASSISRKGETQYF. The variable domain in full, completed from reference TRBV19 and TRBJ2-5, reads DGGITQSPKYLFRKEGQNVTLSCEQNLNHDAMYWYRQDPGQGLRLIYYSQIVNDFQKGDIAEGYSVSREKKESFPLTVTSAQKNPTAFYLCASSISRKGETQYFGPGTRLLVL.

The chain is built from TRBV10-3 and TRBJ1-4; D unresolved. CDR3 length: 13 amino acids. Germline CDR1 is ENHRY and CDR2 is SYGVKD. The V end lost 6 bases, the J end lost 7 bases, and 12 bases lay between the germline ends. The chain's CDR3 is CAIRDGETEKLFF. CDR3 bases: TGTGCCATCAGGGACGGGGAAACTGAAAAACTGTTTTTT.